The rows below give T cell receptor beta chains drawn from one sample of a study of identical twins. Using its own MiXCR run on the 5' RACE reads, TCRdb lists one record per CDR3 protein. The repertoire holds some 270,000 distinct CDR3 sequences, with approximately 8.6% as singletons. The sample was also reused in another study, on yellow fever vaccine responses in identical twins.

The sequencing sample was made of CD8+ T cells sorted from blood. These receptors were collected from a woman younger than 35 in good health. CDR3s include the opening cysteine and the closing phenylalanine or tryptophan. A D gene is named only where the DNA matches it firmly. Clone size, where shown, is once, few, many, or a class for clones that have expanded.

v_call	d_call	clone_size	j_call	cdr3_aa	cdr3_nt
TRBV9	-	-	TRBJ2-3	CASSVQGIRTDTQYF	TGTGCCAGCAGCGTACAGGGGATTCGCACAGATACGCAGTATTTT
TRBV7-9	-	few	TRBJ1-2	CASSPPLEKYGYTF	TGTGCCAGCAGCCCACCACTGGAGAAATATGGCTACACCTTC
TRBV29-1	-	-	TRBJ1-1	CSNLGTLVSNTEAFF	TGCAGCAACCTGGGGACACTGGTATCGAACACTGAAGCTTTCTTT
TRBV10-2	-	-	TRBJ2-3	CASSGVASSVDTQYF	TGCGCCAGCAGTGGGGTGGCTAGCTCCGTAGATACGCAGTATTTT
TRBV29-1	TRBD1	-	TRBJ2-3	CSTHRGDTDTQYF	TGCAGCACCCACAGGGGCGACACAGATACGCAGTATTTT
TRBV7-9	-	many	TRBJ2-7	CASSFNEGYEQYF	TGTGCCAGCAGCTTCAATGAGGGCTACGAGCAGTACTTC
TRBV29-1	-	many	TRBJ2-1	CSVERGAAYNEQFF	TGCAGCGTTGAGAGGGGGGCGGCCTACAATGAGCAGTTCTTC
TRBV28	TRBD1	-	TRBJ2-3	CASRTRDRGRTDTQYF	TGTGCCAGCAGAACCCGGGACAGGGGGCGAACAGATACGCAGTATTTT
TRBV13	TRBD2	few	TRBJ2-1	CASSHPGGRGDNEQFF	TGTGCCAGCAGCCACCCGGGAGGGAGAGGGGACAATGAGCAGTTCTTC
TRBV4-3	TRBD1	many	TRBJ1-1	CASSTTDRANTEAFF	TGCGCCAGCAGCACCACAGACAGGGCCAACACTGAAGCTTTCTTT